These 3 T cell receptor beta chains were all obtained from the same sample, sequenced in a study of shared clonotypes between healthy human individuals. Here immunoSEQ multiplex PCR was the method, and the copy in TCRdb shows in-frame clones only, minus some. The sample carries about 2.3 million clones, 85% to 95% recorded once. The sequencing sample was made of naive CD4+ T cells from PBMCs. Described subset: CD45RA+ positively selected. The receptors here all came from a man in his late teens or twenties in good health. Some clones in this sample may be carry-over from other donors' samples.

The V and J genes are TRBV19 and TRBJ1-2; 9 positions agree with TRBD1. The J segment lost 7 bases and the V segment lost 5 bases, leaving 2 bases of the junction unmatched. The CDR3 runs 12 residues. CDR1 and CDR2 (germline): LNHDA, SQIVND (reference sequence). CDR3 sequence reads: CASSGQGTGYTF. DNA of the CDR3: TGTGCCAGTAGTGGACAGGGGACTGGCTACACCTTC.

This clone appeared once. V usage is TRBV20-1 and J usage is TRBJ2-1; D is undetermined. The CDR3 has 11 amino acids. With 0 bases removed from V and 11 bases from J, the gap between germline ends came to 8 bases. CDR1 is DFQATT, CDR2 SNEGSKA, per germline (reference sequence). CDR3 in amino acids: CSARDRAQQFF. In DNA, the CDR3 is TGCAGTGCTAGAGATCGGGCCCAGCAGTTCTTC.

This chain connects TRBV7-9 to TRBJ2-7, with 13 bases matching TRBD2. In germline, CDR1 is SEHNR, CDR2 FQNEAQ (reference sequence). V shed 4 bases and J 5 bases; nucleotides not matched to a gene: 5. The CDR3 has 15 residues. CDR3 DNA: TGTGCCAGCAGCTCCACTAGCGGGAGGGATCACGAGCAGTACTTC. Protein: CASSSTSGRDHEQYF.